This passage covers 20 T cell receptor beta chains from one sample sequenced in a study of cytomegalovirus exposure and HLA in healthy donors. PCR involved 60 Vbeta and 13 Jbeta primers. The protocol was immunoSEQ multiplex PCR, while the TCRdb copy is restricted to in-frame clones and leaves out a portion. Here the sample spans some 140,000 clones, 80% being singletons. The specimen sequenced was PBMCs. These receptors were obtained from a woman aged 40-49 years in good health and CMV-seropositive.

This chain joins TRBV19 and TRBJ2-2, with TRBD2 matching over 9 bases. The CDR3 runs to 15 residues. CDR1 is LNHDA, CDR2 SQIVND, per germline (reference sequence). The V gene end was trimmed by 6 bases and the J gene end by 5 bases; junction bases not matched to a gene: 7. The CDR3 protein is CASSGAGGKTGELFF. Written as DNA, the CDR3 is TGTGCCAGTAGCGGAGCGGGAGGTAAAACCGGGGAGCTGTTTTTT.

The chain combines TRBV9 with TRBJ1-1; no clear D. Trimming took 0 bases from V and 0 from J, leaving 9 bases between them. The germline V gene encodes CDR1 SGDLS and CDR2 YYNGEE. CDR3 length: 15 residues. The chain's CDR3 is CASSVGGGVNTEAFF. CDR3 nucleotides: TGTGCCAGCAGCGTAGGCGGCGGGGTGAACACTGAAGCTTTCTTT.

The genes are TRBV6-1 and TRBJ2-7, with 8 bases lining up with TRBD2. The CDR3 is made up of 14 amino acids. Looked up from germline, CDR1 is MNHNS and CDR2 is SASEGT. J lost 2 bases, V lost 5 bases, and 5 bases had no gene match. CDR3 DNA: TGTGCCAGCAGTTTAGCGGGAACCGCCTACGAGCAGTACTTC. Its translation: CASSLAGTAYEQYF.

The rearrangement links TRBV21-1 to TRBJ2-1; the tabulated D call, TRBD1, remains unverified against the DNA. TRBV21-1 constitutes a pseudogene. The CDR3 has 21 amino acids. This CDR3 is CASSKLLPGTGELSSYNEQFF. The CDR3 DNA is TGTGCCAGCAGCAAATTACTTCCGGGGACAGGGGAACTTAGCTCCTACAATGAGCAGTTCTTC.

The chain joins TRBV5-1 to TRBJ2-3; possible D gene TRBD2, 6 bases. V shed 4 bases and J shed 3 bases, with 9 bases lying between them. Per germline, CDR1 SGHRS and CDR2 YFSETQ. This CDR3 has 13 amino acids. The CDR3 protein is CASSRLATDTQYF. In nucleotides, the CDR3 is TGCGCCAGCAGCCGCCTAGCGACAGATACGCAGTATTTT.

This chain connects TRBV11-2 to TRBJ2-7; TRBD1 aligns across 10 bases. CDR1 and CDR2 (germline): SGHAT, FQNNGV. The CDR3 has 15 amino acids. The J segment lost 4 bases and the V segment lost 3 bases, leaving 6 bases of the junction unmatched. This CDR3 reads CASSFRQGARYEQYF. DNA for the CDR3: TGTGCCAGCAGCTTTAGACAGGGGGCCAGGTACGAGCAGTACTTC.

V and J are TRBV18 and TRBJ2-2; 7 nucleotides agree with TRBD2. Losses at the gene ends were 1 base for V and 5 bases for J; bases not matched to a gene: 13. The CDR3 has 18 amino acids. CDR1 is KGHSH, CDR2 LQKENI, per germline. This chain's CDR3 is CASSPRPGGRLLTGELFF. CDR3 sequence (DNA): TGTGCCAGCTCACCACGTCCTGGCGGGAGACTGCTGACCGGGGAGCTGTTTTTT.

The chain uses TRBV11-2 and TRBJ2-7, with 9 bases fitting TRBD2. This CDR3 region has 15 residues. CDR1 and CDR2 from the germline V gene are SGHAT and FQNNGV. V was pared by 6 bases and J by 4 bases, with 10 bases of the junction left unmatched. As DNA, the CDR3 is TGTGCCAGCAGGTCAATAGGGCGGGAGGGTTACGAGCAGTACTTC. Its protein is CASRSIGREGYEQYF.

In its sample, this clone was seen a few times. The rearrangement joins TRBV19 to TRBJ2-1, with D maybe TRBD1 (6 bases). Deletions cut 6 bases from V and 2 bases from J, with 11 bases between. The CDR3 has 14 amino acids. Germline CDR1 is LNHDA and CDR2 is SQIVND (reference sequence). CDR3 in amino acids: CASSQGKAYNEQFF. The CDR3 region has the DNA TGTGCCAGTAGCCAGGGGAAGGCCTACAATGAGCAGTTCTTC.

The rearrangement joins TRBV14 to TRBJ2-4; 14 nucleotides agree with TRBD2. Germline V gene data show CDR1 as SGHDN and CDR2 as FVKESK. The V and J ends lost 0 bases and 0 bases, in that order; junction bases with no gene match: 10. The CDR3 has 21 amino acids. CDR3 sequence reads: CASSQETGRTSGRLAKNIQYF. CDR3 sequence (DNA): TGTGCCAGCAGCCAAGAGACAGGGAGGACTAGCGGGAGGCTAGCCAAAAACATTCAGTACTTC.

The chain recombines TRBV2 with TRBJ1-5, with 10 bases matching TRBD1. The CDR3 length is 15 residues. J lost 7 bases, V lost 3 bases, and 6 bases had no gene match. Germline V gives CDR1 SNHLY, CDR2 FYNNEI. The CDR3 bases are TGTGCCAGCAGTGATTCGGACAGGGGGAAACAGCCCCAGCATTTT. It is translated as CASSDSDRGKQPQHF.

This chain joins TRBV11-2 and TRBJ1-4, with a possible D match to TRBD1 (5 bases). Germline loops: CDR1 SGHAT, CDR2 FQNNGV. V shed 3 bases and J shed 7 bases, with 9 bases lying between them. The CDR3 covers 13 residues. Here the CDR3 reads CASSLGLIEKLFF. CDR3 in DNA: TGTGCCAGCAGCTTGGGACTAATTGAAAAACTGTTTTTT.

The J gene is TRBJ2-1, the V gene TRBV7-3; 9 bases match TRBD1. Germline V gene lookup returns CDR1 SGHTA and CDR2 FQGTGA. J lost 8 bases, V lost 3 bases, and 8 bases had no gene match. The CDR3 runs to 15 residues. CDR3 in amino acids: CASSLDRGRSDEQFF. Written as DNA, the CDR3 is TGTGCCAGCAGCTTGGACAGGGGCCGATCAGATGAGCAGTTCTTC.

This chain links TRBV29-1 with TRBJ1-5; 10 bases agree with TRBD1. The CDR3 spans 14 residues. Germline loops: CDR1 SQVTM, CDR2 ANQGSEA. V lost 6 bases, J lost 5 bases, and 7 bases stayed unmatched. This CDR3 reads CSVRTGGRDQPQHF. In DNA, the CDR3 is TGCAGCGTCCGGACAGGGGGAAGGGATCAGCCCCAGCATTTT.

A few counts support this clone. The CDR3 nucleotides are TGTGCCTGGAGTGTACCGACAGCAATTTCCTCTGGGGCCAACGTCCTGACTTTC. It specifies CAWSVPTAISSGANVLTF. The rearrangement joins TRBV30 to TRBJ2-6, with a possible D match to TRBD1 (5 bases). Germline CDR1 reads GTSNPN; CDR2 reads SVGIG (reference sequence). Between the trimmed V and J ends, which lost 0 bases and 0 bases, there was a span of 15 bases. The CDR3 extends over 18 amino acids.

The sample holds a few counts of this clone. This chain uses TRBV13 with TRBJ2-7, with 8 bases identical to TRBD2. Germline CDR1 and CDR2: PRHDT and FYEKMQ (reference sequence). The CDR3 sequence is 14 residues long. V shed 5 bases and J 3 bases; nucleotides not matched to a gene: 6. Here the CDR3 reads CASSPSGRNYEQYF. The CDR3 region has the DNA TGTGCCAGCAGCCCCAGCGGGAGAAACTACGAGCAGTACTTC.

The chain joins TRBV4-1 to TRBJ2-3; 7 positions agree with TRBD2. V shed 2 bases and J 2 bases; nucleotides not matched to a gene: 4. The germline V gene encodes CDR1 MGHRA and CDR2 YSYEKL. The length of the CDR3 is 15 residues. The CDR3 region is CASSQLAATTDTQYF. CDR3 DNA sequence: TGCGCCAGCAGCCAACTAGCGGCAACCACAGATACGCAGTATTTT.

V is TRBV29-1 and J is TRBJ1-2; TRBD1 aligns across 9 bases. The CDR3 length is 13 residues. V dropped 5 bases and J dropped 7; count of bases not matched to a gene: 8. Germline assignment: CDR1 SQVTM and CDR2 ANQGSEA. CDR3: CSVPGTGPTGYTF. Here the CDR3 DNA reads TGCAGCGTTCCCGGGACAGGGCCCACTGGCTACACCTTC.

The V call is TRBV18, the J call TRBJ2-1; 12 bases are a match to TRBD2. The CDR3 runs 16 residues. Unmatched junction bases numbered 8, after V lost 3 bases and J lost 8 bases. CDR1 and CDR2 from the germline V gene are KGHSH and LQKENI. CDR3 sequence (DNA): TGTGCCAGCTCACCGACTAGCGGGGGTTTGAGTCATGAGCAGTTCTTC. Its translation: CASSPTSGGLSHEQFF.

The chain combines TRBV5-1 with TRBJ2-1; D is unclear. Trimming pared 0 bases from V and 1 base from J, leaving 14 bases between. The CDR3 has 17 amino acids. CDR1 and CDR2 from the germline V gene are SGHRS and YFSETQ. Here the CDR3 reads CASSLGPQEPSYNEQFF. CDR3 DNA: TGCGCCAGCAGCTTGGGGCCCCAGGAACCATCCTACAATGAGCAGTTCTTC.